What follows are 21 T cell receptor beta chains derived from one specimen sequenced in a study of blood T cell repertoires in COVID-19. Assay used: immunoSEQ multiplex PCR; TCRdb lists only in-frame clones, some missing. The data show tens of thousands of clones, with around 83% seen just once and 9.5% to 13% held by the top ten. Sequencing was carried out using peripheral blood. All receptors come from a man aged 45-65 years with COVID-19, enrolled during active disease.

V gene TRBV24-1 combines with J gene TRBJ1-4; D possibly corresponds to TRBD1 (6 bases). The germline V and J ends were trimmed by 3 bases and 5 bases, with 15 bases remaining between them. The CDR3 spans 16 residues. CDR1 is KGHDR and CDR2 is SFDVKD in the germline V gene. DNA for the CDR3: TGTGCCACCAGTGATCGCTCCGGGACACCGAATGAAAAACTGTTTTTT. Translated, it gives CATSDRSGTPNEKLFF.

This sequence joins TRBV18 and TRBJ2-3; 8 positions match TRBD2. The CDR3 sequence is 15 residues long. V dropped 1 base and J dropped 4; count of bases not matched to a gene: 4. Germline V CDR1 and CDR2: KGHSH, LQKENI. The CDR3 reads CASSPQASGSDTQYF. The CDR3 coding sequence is TGTGCCAGCTCACCACAGGCTAGCGGGTCAGATACGCAGTATTTT.

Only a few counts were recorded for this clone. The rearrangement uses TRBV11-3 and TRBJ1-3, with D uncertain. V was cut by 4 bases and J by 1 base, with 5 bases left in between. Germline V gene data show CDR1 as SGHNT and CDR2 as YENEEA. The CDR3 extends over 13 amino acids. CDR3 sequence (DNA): TGTGCCAGCAGCTCGGGGTCTGGAAACACCATATATTTT. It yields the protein CASSSGSGNTIYF.

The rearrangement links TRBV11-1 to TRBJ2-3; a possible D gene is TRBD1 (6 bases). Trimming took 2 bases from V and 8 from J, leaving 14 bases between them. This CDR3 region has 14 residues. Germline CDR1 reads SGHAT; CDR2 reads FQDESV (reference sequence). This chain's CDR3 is CASSLRQGMGTQYF. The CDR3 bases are TGTGCCAGCAGCTTACGGCAGGGGATGGGTACGCAGTATTTT.

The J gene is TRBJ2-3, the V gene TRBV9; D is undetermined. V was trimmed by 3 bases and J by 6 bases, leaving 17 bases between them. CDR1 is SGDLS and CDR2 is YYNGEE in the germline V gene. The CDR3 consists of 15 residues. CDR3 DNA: TGTGCCAGCAGCGGAGACTCCCGGCAAGTCGATACGCAGTATTTT. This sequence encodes CASSGDSRQVDTQYF.

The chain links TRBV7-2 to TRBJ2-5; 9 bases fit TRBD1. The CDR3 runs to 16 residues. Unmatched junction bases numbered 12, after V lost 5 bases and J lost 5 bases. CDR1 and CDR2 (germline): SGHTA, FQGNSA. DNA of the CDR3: TGTGCCAGCAGCCGCGGACAGGGGATAGGTCACGAGACCCAGTACTTC. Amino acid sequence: CASSRGQGIGHETQYF. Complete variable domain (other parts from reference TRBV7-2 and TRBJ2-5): GAGVSQSPSNKVTEKGKDVELRCDPISGHTALYWYRQSLGQGLEFLIYFQGNSAPDKSGLPSDRFSAERTGGSVSTLTIQRTQQEDSAVYLCASSRGQGIGHETQYFGPGTRLLVL.

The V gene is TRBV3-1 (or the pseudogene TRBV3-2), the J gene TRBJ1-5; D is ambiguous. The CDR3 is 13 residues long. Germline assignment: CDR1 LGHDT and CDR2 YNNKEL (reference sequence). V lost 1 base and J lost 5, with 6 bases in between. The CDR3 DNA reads TGTGCCAGCAGCCAAGTGGGAGATCAGCCCCAGCATTTT. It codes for CASSQVGDQPQHF.

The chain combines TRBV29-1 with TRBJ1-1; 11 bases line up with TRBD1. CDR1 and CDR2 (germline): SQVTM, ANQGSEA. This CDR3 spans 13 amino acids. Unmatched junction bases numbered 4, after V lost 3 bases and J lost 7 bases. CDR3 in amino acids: CSVEDRGHFEAFF. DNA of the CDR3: TGCAGCGTTGAGGACAGGGGGCATTTTGAAGCTTTCTTT.

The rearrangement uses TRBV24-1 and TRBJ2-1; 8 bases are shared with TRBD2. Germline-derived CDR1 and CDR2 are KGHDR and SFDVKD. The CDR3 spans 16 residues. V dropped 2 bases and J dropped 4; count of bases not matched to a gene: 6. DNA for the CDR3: TGTGCCACCAGTGATTCTAGCGGGTTGGGGTACAATGAGCAGTTCTTC. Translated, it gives CATSDSSGLGYNEQFF.

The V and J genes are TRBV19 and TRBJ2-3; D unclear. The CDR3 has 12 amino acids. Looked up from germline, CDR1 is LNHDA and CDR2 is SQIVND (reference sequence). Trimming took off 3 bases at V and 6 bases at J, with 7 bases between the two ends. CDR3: CASSIYPDTQYF. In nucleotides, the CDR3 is TGTGCCAGTAGTATCTACCCGGATACGCAGTATTTT.

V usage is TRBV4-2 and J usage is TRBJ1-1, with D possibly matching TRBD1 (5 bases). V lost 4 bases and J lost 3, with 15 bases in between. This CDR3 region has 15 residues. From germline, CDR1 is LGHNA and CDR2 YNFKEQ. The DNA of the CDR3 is TGTGCCAGCAGCCGAGAGCAGGGTTTTCACACTGAAGCTTTCTTT. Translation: CASSREQGFHTEAFF.

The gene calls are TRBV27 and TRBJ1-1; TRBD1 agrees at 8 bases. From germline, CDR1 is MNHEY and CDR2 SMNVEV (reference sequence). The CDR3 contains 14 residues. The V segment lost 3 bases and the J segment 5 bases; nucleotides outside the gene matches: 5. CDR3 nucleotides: TGTGCCAGCAGTTTCCGACAGGGGCGGACTGAAGCTTTCTTT. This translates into CASSFRQGRTEAFF.

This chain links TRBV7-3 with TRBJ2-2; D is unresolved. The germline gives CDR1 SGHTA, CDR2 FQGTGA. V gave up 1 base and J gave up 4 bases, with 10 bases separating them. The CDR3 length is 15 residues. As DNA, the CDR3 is TGTGCCAGCAGCTTAAATTCGGCTAGCACCGGGGAGCTGTTTTTT. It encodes CASSLNSASTGELFF.

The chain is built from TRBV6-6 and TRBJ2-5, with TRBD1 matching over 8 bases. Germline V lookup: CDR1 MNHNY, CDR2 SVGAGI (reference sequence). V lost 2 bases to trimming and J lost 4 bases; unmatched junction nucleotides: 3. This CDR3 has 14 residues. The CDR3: CASSYGRGPETQYF. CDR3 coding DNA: TGTGCCAGCAGTTACGGCAGGGGGCCAGAGACCCAGTACTTC.

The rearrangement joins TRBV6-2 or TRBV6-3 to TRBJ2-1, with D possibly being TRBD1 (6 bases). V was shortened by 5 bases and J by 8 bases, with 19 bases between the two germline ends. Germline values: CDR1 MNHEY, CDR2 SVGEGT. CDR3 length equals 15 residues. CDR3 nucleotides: TGTGCCAGCAGTGTTACCGGACAGCCTTTCTATGAGCAGTTCTTC. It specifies CASSVTGQPFYEQFF.

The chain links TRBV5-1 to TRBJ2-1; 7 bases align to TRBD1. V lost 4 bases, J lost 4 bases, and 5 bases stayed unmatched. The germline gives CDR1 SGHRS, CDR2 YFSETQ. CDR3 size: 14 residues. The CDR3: CASSGSGQYNEQFF. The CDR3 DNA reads TGCGCCAGCAGCGGATCGGGACAGTACAATGAGCAGTTCTTC. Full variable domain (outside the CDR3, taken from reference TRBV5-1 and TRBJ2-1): KAGVTQTPRYLIKTRGQQVTLSCSPISGHRSVSWYQQTPGQGLQFLFEYFSETQRNKGNFPGRFSGRQFSNSRSEMNVSTLELGDSALYLCASSGSGQYNEQFFGPGTRLTVL.

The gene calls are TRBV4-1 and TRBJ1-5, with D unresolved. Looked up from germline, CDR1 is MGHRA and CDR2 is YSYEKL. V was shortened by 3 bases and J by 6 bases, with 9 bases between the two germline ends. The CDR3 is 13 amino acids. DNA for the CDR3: TGCGCCAGCAGCCATGAGGGATTTCAGCCCCAGCATTTT. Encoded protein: CASSHEGFQPQHF.

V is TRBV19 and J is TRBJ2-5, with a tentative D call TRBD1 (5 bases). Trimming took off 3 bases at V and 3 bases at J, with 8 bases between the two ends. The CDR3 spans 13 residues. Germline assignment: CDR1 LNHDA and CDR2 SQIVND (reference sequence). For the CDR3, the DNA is TGTGCCAGTAGTATGGGCAGGGAAGAGACCCAGTACTTC. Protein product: CASSMGREETQYF.

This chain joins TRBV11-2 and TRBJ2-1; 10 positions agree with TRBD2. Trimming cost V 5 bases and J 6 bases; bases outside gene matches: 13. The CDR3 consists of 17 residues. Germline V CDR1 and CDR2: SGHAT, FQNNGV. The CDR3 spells CASSPPGSGRAGNEQFF. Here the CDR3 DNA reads TGTGCCAGCAGCCCACCTGGAAGCGGGAGGGCGGGCAATGAGCAGTTCTTC.

The CDR3 DNA is TGTGCCAGCTCACTTGACCGCGCGGGCTATGGCTACACCTTC. Its protein product is CASSLDRAGYGYTF. This rearrangement joins TRBV18 to TRBJ1-2, with D hard to call. The ends were cut back, 4 bases at V and 4 bases at J, with 13 bases in the middle. Germline loops: CDR1 KGHSH, CDR2 LQKENI. This CDR3 contains 14 residues.

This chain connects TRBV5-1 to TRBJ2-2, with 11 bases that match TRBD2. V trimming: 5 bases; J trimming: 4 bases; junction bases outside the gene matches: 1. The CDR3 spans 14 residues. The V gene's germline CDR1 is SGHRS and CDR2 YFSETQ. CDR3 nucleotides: TGCGCCAGCAGGGGACTAGCGGCCACCGGGGAGCTGTTTTTT. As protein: CASRGLAATGELFF.